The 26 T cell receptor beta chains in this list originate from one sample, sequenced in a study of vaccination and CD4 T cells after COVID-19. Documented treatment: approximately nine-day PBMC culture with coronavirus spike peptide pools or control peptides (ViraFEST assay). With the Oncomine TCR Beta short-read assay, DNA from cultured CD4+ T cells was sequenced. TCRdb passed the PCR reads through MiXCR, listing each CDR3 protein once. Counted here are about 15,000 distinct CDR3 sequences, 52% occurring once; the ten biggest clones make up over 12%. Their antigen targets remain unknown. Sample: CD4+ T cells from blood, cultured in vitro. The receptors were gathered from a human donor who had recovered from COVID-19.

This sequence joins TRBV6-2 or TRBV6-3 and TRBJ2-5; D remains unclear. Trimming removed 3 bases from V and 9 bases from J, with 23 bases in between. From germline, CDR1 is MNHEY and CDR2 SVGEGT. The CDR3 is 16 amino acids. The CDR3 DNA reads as TGTGCCAGCAGTTATAACGGACGGCCAGGCGAAGTCCCCCAGTACTTC. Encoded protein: CASSYNGRPGEVPQYF.

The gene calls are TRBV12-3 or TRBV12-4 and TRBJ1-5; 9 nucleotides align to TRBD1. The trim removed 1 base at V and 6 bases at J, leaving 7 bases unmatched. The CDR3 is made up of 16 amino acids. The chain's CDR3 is CASSLGDRDSGQPQHF. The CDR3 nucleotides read TGTGCCAGCAGTTTAGGGGACAGGGATTCGGGTCAGCCCCAGCATTTT.

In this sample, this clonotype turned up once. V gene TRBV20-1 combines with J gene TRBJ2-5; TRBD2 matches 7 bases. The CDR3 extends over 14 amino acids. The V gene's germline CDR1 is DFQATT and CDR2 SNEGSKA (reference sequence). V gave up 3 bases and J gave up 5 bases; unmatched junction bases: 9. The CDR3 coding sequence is TGCAGTGCTAGTCTGGGGGGGGTAGGTGAGACCCAGTACTTC. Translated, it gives CSASLGGVGETQYF.

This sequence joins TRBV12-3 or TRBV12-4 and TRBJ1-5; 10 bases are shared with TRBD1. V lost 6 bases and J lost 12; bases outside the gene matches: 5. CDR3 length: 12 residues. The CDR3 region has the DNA TGTGCCAGCAGAGGGGACAGGGGAGGCCAGCATTTT. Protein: CASRGDRGGQHF.

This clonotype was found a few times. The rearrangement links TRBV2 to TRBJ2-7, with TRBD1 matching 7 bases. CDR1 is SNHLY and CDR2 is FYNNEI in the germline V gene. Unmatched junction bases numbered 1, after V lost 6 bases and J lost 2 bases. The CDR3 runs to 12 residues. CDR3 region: CASRQGTYEQYF. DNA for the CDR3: TGTGCCAGCAGACAGGGGACCTACGAGCAGTACTTC.

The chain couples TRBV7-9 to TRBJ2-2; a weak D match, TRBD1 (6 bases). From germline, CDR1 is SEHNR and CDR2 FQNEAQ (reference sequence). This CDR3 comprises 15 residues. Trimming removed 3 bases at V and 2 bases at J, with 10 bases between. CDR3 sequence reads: CASSLTGINTGELFF. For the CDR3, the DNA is TGTGCCAGCAGCTTGACAGGAATCAACACCGGGGAGCTGTTTTTT.

The CDR3 nucleotides are TGTGCCAGCAGATCATATCTATACGAGCAGTACTTC. It translates to CASRSYLYEQYF. The J gene is TRBJ2-7, the V gene TRBV27; no firm D call. Trimming took off 6 bases at V and 4 bases at J, with 10 bases between the two ends. From germline, CDR1 is MNHEY and CDR2 SMNVEV (reference sequence). CDR3 size: 12 residues.

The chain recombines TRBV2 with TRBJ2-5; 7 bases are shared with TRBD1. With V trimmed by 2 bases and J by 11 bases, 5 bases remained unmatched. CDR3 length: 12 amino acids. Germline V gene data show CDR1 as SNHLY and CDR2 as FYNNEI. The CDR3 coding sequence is TGTGCCAGCAGTGAATACAGGGGAGCTCAGTACTTC. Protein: CASSEYRGAQYF.

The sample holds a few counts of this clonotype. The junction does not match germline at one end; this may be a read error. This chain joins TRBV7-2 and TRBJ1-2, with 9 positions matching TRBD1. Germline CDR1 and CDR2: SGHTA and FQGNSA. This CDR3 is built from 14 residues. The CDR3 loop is CASSLEGGQGLESF. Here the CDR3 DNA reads TGTGCCAGCAGCCTCGAAGGGGGACAGGGCCTTGAGTCCTTC.

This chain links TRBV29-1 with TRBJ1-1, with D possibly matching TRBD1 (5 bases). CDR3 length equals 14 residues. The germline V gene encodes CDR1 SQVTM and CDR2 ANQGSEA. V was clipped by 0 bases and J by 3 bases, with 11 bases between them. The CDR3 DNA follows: TGCAGCGTTGAAGATATGCAGGGACACACTGAAGCTTTCTTT. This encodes CSVEDMQGHTEAFF. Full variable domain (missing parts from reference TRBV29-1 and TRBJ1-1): SAVISQKPSRDICQRGTSLTIQCQVDSQVTMMFWYRQQPGQSLTLIATANQGSEATYESGFVIDKFPISRPNLTFSTLTVSNMSPEDSSIYLCSVEDMQGHTEAFFGQGTRLTVV.

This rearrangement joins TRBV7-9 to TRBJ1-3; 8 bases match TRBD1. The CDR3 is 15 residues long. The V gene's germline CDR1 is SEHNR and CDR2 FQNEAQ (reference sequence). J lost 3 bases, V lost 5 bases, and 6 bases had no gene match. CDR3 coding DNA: TGTGCCAGCAGCCCCCAGGGGGCAAGTGGAAACACCATATATTTT. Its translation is CASSPQGASGNTIYF.

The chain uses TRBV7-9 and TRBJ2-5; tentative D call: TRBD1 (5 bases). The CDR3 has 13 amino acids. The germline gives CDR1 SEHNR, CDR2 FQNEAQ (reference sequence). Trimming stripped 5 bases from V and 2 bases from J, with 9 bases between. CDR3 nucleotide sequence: TGTGCCAGCAGCCCCGACAGACAAGAGACCCAGTACTTC. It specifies CASSPDRQETQYF.

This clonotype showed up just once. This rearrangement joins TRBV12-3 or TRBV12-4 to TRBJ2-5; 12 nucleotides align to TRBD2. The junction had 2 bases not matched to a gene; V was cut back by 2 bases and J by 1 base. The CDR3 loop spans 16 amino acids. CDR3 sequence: CASSLMTSGGQETQYF. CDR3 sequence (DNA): TGTGCCAGCAGTTTAATGACTAGCGGGGGCCAAGAGACCCAGTACTTC.

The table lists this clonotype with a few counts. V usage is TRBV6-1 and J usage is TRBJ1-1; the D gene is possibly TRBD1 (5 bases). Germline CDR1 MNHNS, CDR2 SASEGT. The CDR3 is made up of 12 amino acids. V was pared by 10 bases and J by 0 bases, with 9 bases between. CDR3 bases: TGTGCCACGGGACGGATGAACACTGAAGCTTTCTTT. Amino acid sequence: CATGRMNTEAFF.

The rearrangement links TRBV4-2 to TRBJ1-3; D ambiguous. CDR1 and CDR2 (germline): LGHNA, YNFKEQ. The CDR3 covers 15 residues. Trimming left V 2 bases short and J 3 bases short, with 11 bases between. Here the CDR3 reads CASSQRLPIGNTIYF. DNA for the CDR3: TGTGCCAGCAGCCAACGACTCCCGATTGGAAACACCATATATTTT.

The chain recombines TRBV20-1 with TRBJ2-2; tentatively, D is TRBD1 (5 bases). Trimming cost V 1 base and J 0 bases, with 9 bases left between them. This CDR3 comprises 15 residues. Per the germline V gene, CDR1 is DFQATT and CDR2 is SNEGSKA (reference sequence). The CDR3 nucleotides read TGCAGTGCTAGAGGGGGCGCGGCGAACACCGGGGAGCTGTTTTTT. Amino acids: CSARGGAANTGELFF.

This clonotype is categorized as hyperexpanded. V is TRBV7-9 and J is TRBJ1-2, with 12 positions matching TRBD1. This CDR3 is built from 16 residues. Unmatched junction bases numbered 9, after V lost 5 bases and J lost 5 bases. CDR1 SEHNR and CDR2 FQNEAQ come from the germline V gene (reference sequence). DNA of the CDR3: TGTGCCAGCAGCCAAGGACTGGGACAGGGGGCTTATGGCTACACCTTC. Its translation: CASSQGLGQGAYGYTF.

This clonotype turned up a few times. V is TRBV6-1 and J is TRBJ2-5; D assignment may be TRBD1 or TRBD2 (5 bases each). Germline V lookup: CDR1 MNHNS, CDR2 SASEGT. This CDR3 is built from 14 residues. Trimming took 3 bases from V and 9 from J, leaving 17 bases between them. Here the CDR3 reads CASSEGNSRGAQYF. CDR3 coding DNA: TGTGCCAGCAGTGAGGGGAACTCAAGAGGGGCCCAGTACTTC.

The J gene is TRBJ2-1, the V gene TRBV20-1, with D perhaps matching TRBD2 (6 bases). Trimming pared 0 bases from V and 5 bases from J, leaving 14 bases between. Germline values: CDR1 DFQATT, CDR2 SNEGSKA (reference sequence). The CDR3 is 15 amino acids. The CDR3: CSARDFQRRDNEQFF. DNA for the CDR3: TGCAGTGCTAGAGATTTCCAGCGGAGGGACAATGAGCAGTTCTTC.

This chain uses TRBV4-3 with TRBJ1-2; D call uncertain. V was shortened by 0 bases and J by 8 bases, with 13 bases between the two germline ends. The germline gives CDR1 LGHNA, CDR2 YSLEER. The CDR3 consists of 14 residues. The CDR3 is CASSQDPATRGYTF. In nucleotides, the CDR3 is TGCGCCAGCAGCCAAGATCCAGCAACTCGGGGCTACACCTTC.

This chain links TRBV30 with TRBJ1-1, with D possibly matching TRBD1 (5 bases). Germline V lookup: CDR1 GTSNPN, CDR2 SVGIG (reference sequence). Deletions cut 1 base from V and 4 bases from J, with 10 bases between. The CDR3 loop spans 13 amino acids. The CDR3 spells CAWSEAGITEAFF. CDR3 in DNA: TGTGCCTGGAGTGAGGCAGGGATCACTGAAGCTTTCTTT.

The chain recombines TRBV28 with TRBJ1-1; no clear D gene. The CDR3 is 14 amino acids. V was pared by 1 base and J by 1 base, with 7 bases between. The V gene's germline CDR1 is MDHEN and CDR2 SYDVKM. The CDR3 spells CASSLFRGNTEAFF. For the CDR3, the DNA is TGTGCCAGCAGTTTATTCCGGGGGAACACTGAAGCTTTCTTT.

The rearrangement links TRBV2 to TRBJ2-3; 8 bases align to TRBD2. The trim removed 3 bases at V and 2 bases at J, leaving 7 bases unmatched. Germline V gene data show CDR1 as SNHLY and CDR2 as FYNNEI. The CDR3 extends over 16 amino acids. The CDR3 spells CASSEFGGRNTDTQYF. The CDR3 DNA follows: TGTGCCAGCAGTGAGTTCGGCGGGAGGAACACAGATACGCAGTATTTT.

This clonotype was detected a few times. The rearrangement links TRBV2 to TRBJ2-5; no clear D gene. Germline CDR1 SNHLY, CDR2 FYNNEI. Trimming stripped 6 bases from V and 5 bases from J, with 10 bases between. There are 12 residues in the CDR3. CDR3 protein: CASSYVEETQYF. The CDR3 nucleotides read TGTGCCAGCAGCTACGTAGAGGAGACCCAGTACTTC.

DNA for the CDR3: TGTGCCAGCAGTTTAAGAGCGGGATGGTCGGAGCAGTACTTC. The encoded protein is CASSLRAGWSEQYF. V and J are TRBV12-3 or TRBV12-4 and TRBJ2-7; 7 bases fit TRBD2. Trimming took 2 bases from V and 7 from J; bases not matched to a gene: 8. There are 14 residues in the CDR3.

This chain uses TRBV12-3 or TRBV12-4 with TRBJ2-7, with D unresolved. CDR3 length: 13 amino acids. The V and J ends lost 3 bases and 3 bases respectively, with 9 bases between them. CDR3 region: CASSLIQNYEQYF. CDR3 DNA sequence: TGTGCCAGCAGTTTGATACAGAACTACGAGCAGTACTTC.